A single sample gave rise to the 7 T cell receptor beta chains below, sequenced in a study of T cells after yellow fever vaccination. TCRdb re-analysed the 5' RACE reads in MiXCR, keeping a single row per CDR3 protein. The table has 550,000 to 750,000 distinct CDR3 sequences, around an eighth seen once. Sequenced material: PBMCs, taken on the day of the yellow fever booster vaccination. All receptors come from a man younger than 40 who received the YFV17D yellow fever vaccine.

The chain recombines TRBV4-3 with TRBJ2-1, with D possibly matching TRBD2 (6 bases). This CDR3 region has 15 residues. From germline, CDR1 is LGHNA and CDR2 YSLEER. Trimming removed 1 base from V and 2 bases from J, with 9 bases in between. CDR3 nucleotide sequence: TGCGCCAGCAGCCAAGCGGGAGTTACCTACAATGAGCAGTTCTTC. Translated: CASSQAGVTYNEQFF.

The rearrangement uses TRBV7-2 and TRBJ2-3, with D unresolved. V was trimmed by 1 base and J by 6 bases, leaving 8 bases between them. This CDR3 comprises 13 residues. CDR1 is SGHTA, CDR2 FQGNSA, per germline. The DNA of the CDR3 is TGTGCCAGCAGCTTAGAAGTCCGCGATACGCAGTATTTT. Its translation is CASSLEVRDTQYF.

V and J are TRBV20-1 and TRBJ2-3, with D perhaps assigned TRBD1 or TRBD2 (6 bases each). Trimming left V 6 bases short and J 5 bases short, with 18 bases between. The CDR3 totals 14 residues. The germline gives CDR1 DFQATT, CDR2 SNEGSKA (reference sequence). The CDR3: CSAPGWGAGDTQYF. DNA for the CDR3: TGCAGTGCCCCCGGTTGGGGGGCGGGAGATACGCAGTATTTT.

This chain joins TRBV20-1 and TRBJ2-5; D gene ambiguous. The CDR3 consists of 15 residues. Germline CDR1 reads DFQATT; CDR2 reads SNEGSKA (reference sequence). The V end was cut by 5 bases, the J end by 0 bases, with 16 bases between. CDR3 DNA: TGCAGTGCTCCCCAGGCCAGAACGTACCAAGAGACCCAGTACTTC. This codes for CSAPQARTYQETQYF.

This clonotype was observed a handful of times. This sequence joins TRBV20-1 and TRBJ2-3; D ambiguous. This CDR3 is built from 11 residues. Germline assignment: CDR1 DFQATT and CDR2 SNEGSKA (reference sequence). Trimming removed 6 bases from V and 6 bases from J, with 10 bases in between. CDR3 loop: CSAPLLDTQYF. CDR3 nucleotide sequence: TGCAGTGCCCCCCTCTTGGATACGCAGTATTTT.

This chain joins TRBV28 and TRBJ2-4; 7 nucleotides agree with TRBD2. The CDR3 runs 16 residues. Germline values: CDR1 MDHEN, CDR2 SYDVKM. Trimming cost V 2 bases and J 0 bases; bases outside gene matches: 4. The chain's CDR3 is CASSLSGNVAKNIQYF. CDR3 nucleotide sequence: TGTGCCAGCAGTTTAAGCGGGAATGTAGCCAAAAACATTCAGTACTTC.

Written as DNA, the CDR3 is TGTGCCAGCAGCTTAGGGTGGGTGGTAACCGGGGAGCTGTTTTTT. This translates into CASSLGWVVTGELFF. The chain uses TRBV7-2 and TRBJ2-2; D unclear. Trimming removed 1 base from V and 5 bases from J, with 11 bases in between. This CDR3 is built from 15 residues. Germline V gives CDR1 SGHTA, CDR2 FQGNSA.